Presented here are 12 T cell receptor beta chains from one specimen sequenced in a study of blood T cell repertoires in COVID-19 (dated by TCRdb to 2018 to 2021). The receptor library was made with the immunoSEQ multiplex PCR assay. The clones in this table, taken by TCRdb from immuneACCESS, are in-frame only. Not every clone is retained; where verified, under half of the shortfall comes from an unresolved V gene, and the cause of the rest is unknown. The sample table contains 140,000 to 150,000 clones; only one count was recorded for roughly nine tenths of them. 13% of the sample comes from the top ten. The sample was peripheral blood. These receptors were collected from a man between 18 and 35 years old with COVID-19, enrolled during active disease.

This chain links TRBV12-3 or TRBV12-4 with TRBJ1-1; D unclear. The CDR3 is 13 residues long. The V end was cut by 5 bases, the J end by 0 bases, with 7 bases between. The CDR3 sequence is CASSNQMNTEAFF. The CDR3 nucleotides are TGTGCCAGCAGTAACCAGATGAACACTGAAGCTTTCTTT.

This clone has a single count. Germline is not matched at one junction end, which may reflect a read error. V is TRBV7-2 and J is TRBJ1-4, with a weak D call TRBD1 (5 bases). CDR1 and CDR2 (germline): SGHTA, FQGNSA. There are 15 residues in the CDR3. The CDR3 reads CASSPGGGVGEKLLF. The CDR3 DNA follows: TGTGCCAGCAGCCCCGGAGGAGGGGTGGGAGAAAAACTGCTTTTT.

The sample holds one count of this clone. The chain uses TRBV28 and TRBJ1-3; D unresolved. Per germline, CDR1 MDHEN and CDR2 SYDVKM. The V end lost 4 bases, the J end lost 3 bases, and 28 bases lay between the germline ends. The CDR3 has 20 residues. The CDR3 protein is CASSSIVGRALVNGGNTIYF. CDR3 bases: TGTGCCAGCAGTTCGATTGTGGGGAGGGCCCTCGTTAATGGTGGAAACACCATATATTTT.

A note on this clone: Other DNA sequences of this sample code for an identical CDR3. The gene calls are TRBV7-2 and TRBJ2-7; tentative D call: TRBD2 (5 bases). Trimming stripped 5 bases from V and 2 bases from J, with 13 bases between. The CDR3 runs 14 residues. The germline gives CDR1 SGHTA, CDR2 FQGNSA. Here the CDR3 DNA reads TGTGCCAGCAGCCCTATTGCGGGTACCTACGAGCAGTACTTC. Protein sequence: CASSPIAGTYEQYF.

This chain links TRBV18 with TRBJ2-6, with 8 bases lining up with TRBD1. The CDR3 spans 15 residues. Looked up from germline, CDR1 is KGHSH and CDR2 is LQKENI. V gave up 5 bases and J gave up 4 bases; unmatched junction bases: 4. The CDR3 loop reads CASSDQGAGANVLTF. The CDR3 region has the DNA TGTGCCAGCTCAGATCAGGGGGCCGGGGCCAACGTCCTGACTTTC.

This rearrangement joins TRBV12-3 or TRBV12-4 to TRBJ2-1; no firm D call. V was cut by 5 bases and J by 8 bases, with 10 bases left in between. The CDR3 is made up of 12 amino acids. The CDR3 sequence is CASSPTQDEQFF. DNA for the CDR3: TGTGCCAGCAGTCCCACGCAGGATGAGCAGTTCTTC.

The V call is TRBV27, the J call TRBJ2-7, with TRBD2 matching over 10 bases. V lost 5 bases to trimming and J lost 3 bases; unmatched junction nucleotides: 4. This CDR3 has 14 amino acids. Germline V gene sequence: CDR1 MNHEY, CDR2 SMNVEV (reference sequence). The CDR3 sequence is CASSRGLADYEQYF. CDR3 coding DNA: TGTGCCAGCAGTCGAGGACTAGCGGACTACGAGCAGTACTTC.

The chain combines TRBV28 with TRBJ2-1; TRBD2 agrees at 8 bases. Losses at the gene ends were 2 bases for V and 12 bases for J; bases not matched to a gene: 15. Germline loops: CDR1 MDHEN, CDR2 SYDVKM. This CDR3 spans 16 amino acids. CDR3 sequence: CASSLGDYGLAGVQFF. In nucleotides, the CDR3 is TGTGCCAGCAGTTTAGGGGACTATGGGCTAGCGGGTGTGCAGTTCTTC.

This sequence joins TRBV5-6 and TRBJ2-1; 11 nucleotides line up with TRBD2. The V segment lost 4 bases and the J segment 2 bases; nucleotides outside the gene matches: 5. Germline-derived CDR1 and CDR2 are SGHDT and YYEEEE. The CDR3 is 16 amino acids. The CDR3 loop is CASSLQTSGTYNEQFF. CDR3 in DNA: TGTGCCAGCAGCCTCCAGACTAGCGGGACCTACAATGAGCAGTTCTTC. The whole variable domain, remainder taken from reference TRBV5-6 and TRBJ2-1, is DAGVTQSPTHLIKTRGQQVTLRCSPKSGHDTVSWYQQALGQGPQFIFQYYEEEERQRGNFPDRFSGHQFPNYSSELNVNALLLGDSALYLCASSLQTSGTYNEQFFGPGTRLTVL.

The genes are TRBV9 and TRBJ1-1, with TRBD1 as a possible D gene (5 bases). Germline V lookup: CDR1 SGDLS, CDR2 YYNGEE. V lost 0 bases to trimming and J lost 7 bases, with 13 bases between them. The CDR3 sequence is 14 residues long. The CDR3 DNA sequence: TGTGCCAGCAGCGTAGATTCAGGGAAGCATGAAGCTTTCTTT. Translating gives CASSVDSGKHEAFF.

As concerns this clone: Its ends do not fully match the called genes, so a read error is possible. V gene TRBV28 combines with J gene TRBJ1-4; 10 positions agree with TRBD1. Germline CDR1 reads MDHEN; CDR2 reads SYDVKM. The CDR3 is 16 residues long. In nucleotides, the CDR3 is TGTGCCAGCAGTTTATCCGGACAGGGGGGAGGTGAAAAACTGCTTTTT. This translates into CASSLSGQGGGEKLLF.

CDR3 sequence (DNA): TGTGCCTGGAGTGGTACCGAAAGAGTTTTCTACGAGCAGTACTTC. Translating gives CAWSGTERVFYEQYF. V usage is TRBV30 and J usage is TRBJ2-7, with D hard to call. V was cut by 1 base and J by 3 bases, with 16 bases left in between. Germline values: CDR1 GTSNPN, CDR2 SVGIG (reference sequence). The CDR3 has 15 amino acids.